This T cell receptor beta chain appears in the sequencing data of a study of CD8+ T cells in alopecia areata. Reverse transcribed after extraction, RNA yielded cDNA as the sequencing template. Libraries were prepared by immunoSEQ multiplex PCR; TCRdb keeps only in-frame clonotypes and omits some of them. The sample includes over 150,000 clones, roughly 60% of them seen just once. Comments on this clone: Its antigen is as yet unknown.

Indicated treatment: oral pan-JAK inhibitor, 5-10 mg twice daily. Germline V gene data show CDR1 as GTSNPN and CDR2 as SVGIG (reference sequence). This CDR3 contains 12 residues. V was clipped by 4 bases and J by 4 bases; unmatched bases: 1. Study-wide findings and caveats: Greater clonality was observed in lesional scalp samples, especially alopecia totalis/universalis, versus normal scalp.

This specimen consisted of CD4+ T cells sorted from blood, obtained at week 24, from a patient treated with tofacitinib. The rearrangement joins TRBV30 to TRBJ2-1; 7 bases align to TRBD1. The sequence was collected from a human donor with alopecia areata. This CDR3 reads CAWKQGYNEQFF. The CDR3 nucleotides are TGTGCCTGGAAACAGGGGTACAATGAGCAGTTCTTC.